Below, one T cell receptor beta chain is given with its context. The target antigen is unknown. Donor samples were obtained from healthy Caucasian individuals from Russia, aged about 6 to 95. The source of the sample is a study of blood T cells in healthy people across ages. Whole-study results and caveats: Older age coincided with a roughly linear decline in TCR beta diversity per million T cells. Possibly, changes in expanded clonotypes were confounded because donor CMV status was unknown.

A J-beta primer mix and a sample-barcoded 5' primer were used in a second PCR of roughly 6 to 11 cycles. TCRdb re-called the 5' RACE reads through MiXCR, storing one row per CDR3 protein. The table lists about 780,000 distinct CDR3 sequences, about 42% of them singletons. J gave up 5 bases and V 6 bases, and 6 bases lay outside the gene matches. In germline, CDR1 is DFQATT, CDR2 SNEGSKA (reference sequence). The CDR3 loop spans 14 amino acids. The chain couples TRBV20-1 to TRBJ2-1; the match to TRBD2 covers 11 bases. The sequence was collected from a man at least 80 years old in good health. Sequenced material: blood. CDR3 DNA: TGCAGTGCCGGGGGGACTAGCGGCAACAATGAGCAGTTCTTC. Protein sequence: CSAGGTSGNNEQFF.